Presented here are 31 T cell receptor beta chains from one specimen sequenced in a study of T cells after yellow fever vaccination. A single record per CDR3 protein comes from TCRdb applying MiXCR to the 5' RACE reads. The sample holds under 600,000 distinct CDR3 sequences, about 14% seen once. Sequenced here: PBMCs, sampled on the day of the yellow fever booster vaccination. The receptors come from a man aged 30 to 39 who received the YFV17D yellow fever vaccine.

This chain uses TRBV6-1 with TRBJ1-5; 7 nucleotides line up with TRBD1. CDR1 MNHNS and CDR2 SASEGT come from the germline V gene. V lost 4 bases to trimming and J lost 6 bases; unmatched junction nucleotides: 6. This CDR3 is 14 amino acids long. The CDR3 loop reads CASSGQGFSQPQHF. The CDR3 bases are TGTGCCAGCAGTGGACAGGGTTTCTCTCAGCCCCAGCATTTT.

The chain has TRBV6-1 and TRBJ2-3, with D hard to call. Deletions cut 6 bases from V and 0 bases from J, with 13 bases between. Germline V gene lookup returns CDR1 MNHNS and CDR2 SASEGT. The CDR3 extends over 15 amino acids. Written as DNA, the CDR3 is TGTGCCAGCAGACACGACGGCACTAGCACAGATACGCAGTATTTT. Translated, it gives CASRHDGTSTDTQYF.

This clonotype was detected ten times or more. V and J are TRBV30 and TRBJ2-5, with D possibly matching TRBD2 (5 bases). The CDR3 sequence is 16 residues long. Germline V gene lookup returns CDR1 GTSNPN and CDR2 SVGIG (reference sequence). V was trimmed by 0 bases and J by 5 bases, leaving 19 bases between them. CDR3 loop: CAWSVWARRFGETQYF. The CDR3 nucleotides read TGTGCCTGGAGTGTATGGGCAAGGAGGTTTGGGGAGACCCAGTACTTC.

This clonotype has just a few counts. The chain combines TRBV7-2 with TRBJ2-3; D is possibly TRBD1 or TRBD2 (5 bases each). Between the trimmed V and J ends, which lost 5 bases and 6 bases, there was a span of 18 bases. Per the germline V gene, CDR1 is SGHTA and CDR2 is FQGNSA. This CDR3 contains 15 residues. The CDR3 loop is CASSTMGVGLDTQYF. CDR3 coding DNA: TGTGCCAGCAGCACTATGGGGGTGGGGTTGGATACGCAGTATTTT.

The CDR3 spells CASSGGPGDTQYF. DNA of the CDR3: TGTGCCAGCAGCGGAGGGCCGGGTGATACGCAGTATTTT. The chain combines TRBV11-3 with TRBJ2-3; D is perhaps TRBD2 (6 bases). The CDR3 length is 13 residues. CDR1 and CDR2 (germline): SGHNT, YENEEA. V lost 5 bases to trimming and J lost 6 bases, with 12 bases between them.

This clonotype was observed a handful of times. The chain is built from TRBV4-2 and TRBJ1-6, with 8 bases lining up with TRBD1. The CDR3 sequence is 14 residues long. Trimming took 4 bases from V and 7 from J; bases not matched to a gene: 3. The germline gives CDR1 LGHNA, CDR2 YNFKEQ. The CDR3 DNA reads TGTGCCAGCAGCCCGGACAGGGCGAATTCACCCCTCCACTTT. The encoded protein is CASSPDRANSPLHF.

This clonotype was observed a single time. The rearrangement uses TRBV7-6 and TRBJ2-1; D is unclear. V was cut by 2 bases and J by 10 bases, with 9 bases left in between. CDR3 length: 12 amino acids. CDR1 is SGHVS and CDR2 is FNYEAQ in the germline V gene. The CDR3 nucleotides read TGTGCCAGCAGCTTAAATAGTCGGGAGCAGTTCTTC. Its translation is CASSLNSREQFF.

V usage is TRBV11-2 and J usage is TRBJ2-7; a possible D gene is TRBD2 (5 bases). The CDR3 consists of 14 residues. The V end lost 1 base, the J end lost 6 bases, and 13 bases lay between the germline ends. Germline CDR1 SGHAT, CDR2 FQNNGV. As DNA, the CDR3 is TGTGCCAGCAGCTTAGGCCTAGCAACCGGCGAGCAGTACTTC. Its translation: CASSLGLATGEQYF. The full variable domain, completed using reference TRBV11-2 and TRBJ2-7, is EAGVAQSPRYKIIEKRQSVAFWCNPISGHATLYWYQQILGQGPKLLIQFQNNGVVDDSQLPKDRFSAERLKGVDSTLKIQPAKLEDSAVYLCASSLGLATGEQYFGPGTRLTVT.

At least ten counts were recorded for this clonotype. The rearrangement links TRBV10-3 to TRBJ2-7; maybe TRBD2 (6 bases). The CDR3 has 15 residues. The V gene lost 4 bases and the J gene lost 3 bases, with 16 bases spanning the gap. CDR1 is ENHRY and CDR2 is SYGVKD in the germline V gene. For the CDR3, the DNA is TGTGCCATCAGTGGGATAGCGGCAACTGACTACGAGCAGTACTTC. This sequence encodes CAISGIAATDYEQYF.

This rearrangement joins TRBV20-1 to TRBJ2-7; TRBD2 aligns across 12 bases. The CDR3 totals 15 residues. The J segment lost 3 bases and the V segment lost 5 bases, leaving 8 bases of the junction unmatched. Germline CDR1 and CDR2: DFQATT and SNEGSKA (reference sequence). The CDR3 reads CSALPTSGSRYEQYF. The CDR3 DNA follows: TGCAGTGCTTTACCGACTAGCGGGAGTCGCTACGAGCAGTACTTC.

In its sample, this clonotype was seen a few times. The chain has TRBV24-1 and TRBJ2-1, with a tentative D call TRBD2 (6 bases). The CDR3 runs 13 residues. V was cut by 3 bases and J by 12 bases, with 14 bases left in between. In germline, CDR1 is KGHDR, CDR2 SFDVKD. The CDR3 reads CATSDGLAMGQFF. The CDR3 DNA sequence: TGTGCCACCAGTGATGGGCTAGCGATGGGGCAGTTCTTC.

In the case of this clonotype: At one end, the junction sequence differs from germline, possibly due to a read error. The V and J genes are TRBV28 and TRBJ2-3; 10 bases align to TRBD2. Germline CDR1 MDHEN, CDR2 SYDVKM. This CDR3 region has 15 residues. The CDR3 loop is CASLPLIKREGLGDF. CDR3 DNA: TGTGCCAGCCTACCCCTTATTAAGCGGGAGGGCCTAGGGGATTTT.

This clonotype was found a few times. The V gene is TRBV4-3, the J gene TRBJ2-1; 13 bases map to TRBD2. CDR3 size: 17 residues. Germline CDR1 LGHNA, CDR2 YSLEER. Trimming removed 4 bases from V and 3 bases from J; junction bases left unmatched: 6. CDR3 in amino acids: CASSLGTSGMGYNEQFF. In DNA, the CDR3 is TGCGCCAGCAGCCTCGGGACTAGCGGGATGGGCTACAATGAGCAGTTCTTC.

The chain combines TRBV2 with TRBJ1-1; TRBD1 agrees at 9 bases. The germline CDR1 and CDR2 sequences are SNHLY and FYNNEI. There are 13 residues in the CDR3. The J segment lost 5 bases and the V segment lost 3 bases, leaving 1 base of the junction unmatched. The CDR3 reads CASSDGQGTEAFF. The CDR3 region has the DNA TGTGCCAGCAGTGACGGACAGGGGACTGAAGCTTTCTTT.

This clonotype came up a few times. The chain couples TRBV5-6 to TRBJ1-3; TRBD1 aligns across 7 bases. Germline CDR1 and CDR2: SGHDT and YYEEEE. This CDR3 is built from 16 residues. Losses at the gene ends were 6 bases for V and 0 bases for J; bases not matched to a gene: 9. The CDR3 coding sequence is TGTGCCAGCACCCTGTTGGGACAGAGCTCTGGAAACACCATATATTTT. The encoded protein is CASTLLGQSSGNTIYF.

This clonotype has a handful of counts. The gene calls are TRBV5-1 and TRBJ2-1, with TRBD2 identical over 10 bases. The trim removed 3 bases at V and 2 bases at J, leaving 2 bases unmatched. CDR1 is SGHRS and CDR2 is YFSETQ in the germline V gene. The CDR3 contains 15 residues. CDR3 protein: CASSYLAGAYNEQFF. The CDR3 DNA reads as TGCGCCAGCAGCTACCTAGCGGGGGCCTACAATGAGCAGTTCTTC.

This chain connects TRBV2 to TRBJ1-1; D possibly corresponds to TRBD1 (6 bases). Germline loops: CDR1 SNHLY, CDR2 FYNNEI. The CDR3 loop spans 16 amino acids. V gave up 0 bases and J gave up 1 base, with 12 bases separating them. The CDR3 sequence: CASSEAFRGGNTEAFF. Here the CDR3 DNA reads TGTGCCAGCAGTGAAGCCTTTAGAGGGGGGAACACTGAAGCTTTCTTT. Together with reference TRBV2 and TRBJ1-1, the CDR3 gives the full variable domain: EPEVTQTPSHQVTQMGQEVILRCVPISNHLYFYWYRQILGQKVEFLVSFYNNEISEKSEIFDDQFSVERPDGSNFTLKIRSTKLEDSAMYFCASSEAFRGGNTEAFFGQGTRLTVV.

The J gene is TRBJ2-3, the V gene TRBV5-1; D not certain. V shed 1 base and J shed 4 bases, with 13 bases lying between them. CDR3 length: 15 residues. CDR1 and CDR2 from the germline V gene are SGHRS and YFSETQ. CDR3 protein: CASSLLESAADTQYF. In DNA, the CDR3 is TGCGCCAGCAGCTTGCTTGAAAGCGCGGCAGATACGCAGTATTTT.

The CDR3 DNA is TGTGCCAGCAGTTTAGGGGCCCAGAGAGAGCAGTACTTC. The encoded protein is CASSLGAQREQYF. The chain uses TRBV12-3 or TRBV12-4 and TRBJ2-7, with D hard to call. CDR3 length equals 13 residues. V was shortened by 1 base and J by 7 bases, with 11 bases between the two germline ends.

This clonotype has a handful of counts. This rearrangement joins TRBV11-2 to TRBJ2-3, with a tentative D call TRBD2 (6 bases). Trimming removed 4 bases from V and 4 bases from J, with 15 bases in between. Germline lookup yields CDR1 SGHAT and CDR2 FQNNGV. The CDR3 has 15 amino acids. Here the CDR3 reads CASSYRGGAPDTQYF. The CDR3 nucleotides are TGTGCCAGCAGCTACCGCGGCGGGGCCCCAGATACGCAGTATTTT.

V is TRBV15 and J is TRBJ2-7, with D perhaps matching TRBD2 (6 bases). Germline V CDR1 and CDR2: LNHNV, YYDKDF (reference sequence). Trimming cost V 1 base and J 1 base, with 8 bases left between them. The length of the CDR3 is 14 residues. The CDR3 here is CATSRAGGSYEQYF. The CDR3 DNA follows: TGTGCCACCAGCAGAGCCGGGGGTTCCTACGAGCAGTACTTC.

This clonotype showed up many times. The chain uses TRBV6-6 and TRBJ1-1; D is perhaps TRBD1 (6 bases). The V gene's germline CDR1 is MNHNY and CDR2 SVGAGI (reference sequence). V shed 7 bases and J shed 11 bases, with 17 bases lying between them. CDR3 length equals 12 residues. The chain's CDR3 is CASTQRGVEAFF. CDR3 sequence (DNA): TGTGCCAGCACCCAGAGGGGGGTGGAGGCTTTCTTT.

This clonotype was counted a few times. The V call is TRBV6-2 or TRBV6-3, the J call TRBJ2-7; 14 nucleotides match TRBD2. Losses at the gene ends were 7 bases for V and 3 bases for J; bases not matched to a gene: 14. This CDR3 region has 18 residues. Germline V gene data show CDR1 as MNHEY and CDR2 as SVGEGT. The CDR3 DNA is TGTGCCAGCACTCCCGACCCTGGGACTAGCGGGAGATTCTACGAGCAGTACTTC. It is translated as CASTPDPGTSGRFYEQYF.

The chain recombines TRBV7-3 with TRBJ2-1, with TRBD2 matching 7 bases. Germline V CDR1 and CDR2: SGHTA, FQGTGA. V gave up 9 bases and J gave up 8 bases; unmatched junction bases: 7. The CDR3 length is 12 residues. The CDR3 loop reads CARGGGKYEQFF. CDR3 nucleotides: TGTGCCAGGGGGGGAGGGAAGTATGAGCAGTTCTTC. Combining the CDR3 with reference TRBV7-3 and TRBJ2-1 gives the whole variable domain GAGVSQTPSNKVTEKGKYVELRCDPISGHTALYWYRQSLGQGPEFLIYFQGTGAADDSGLPNDRFFAVRPEGSVSTLKIQRTERGDSAVYLCARGGGKYEQFFGPGTRLTVL.

V and J are TRBV5-1 and TRBJ2-3; D unresolved. V lost 0 bases to trimming and J lost 4 bases, with 6 bases between them. The CDR3 sequence is 13 residues long. From germline, CDR1 is SGHRS and CDR2 YFSETQ. CDR3: CASSLDASDTQYF. CDR3 sequence (DNA): TGCGCCAGCAGCTTGGATGCGTCAGATACGCAGTATTTT. Complete variable domain (other parts from reference TRBV5-1 and TRBJ2-3): KAGVTQTPRYLIKTRGQQVTLSCSPISGHRSVSWYQQTPGQGLQFLFEYFSETQRNKGNFPGRFSGRQFSNSRSEMNVSTLELGDSALYLCASSLDASDTQYFGPGTRLTVL.

This clonotype was seen only a few times. The rearrangement uses TRBV5-1 and TRBJ2-2, with D tentatively TRBD2 (6 bases). This CDR3 has 15 residues. V lost 2 bases and J 7 bases, leaving 15 bases between the germline ends. Germline V gene lookup returns CDR1 SGHRS and CDR2 YFSETQ. As DNA, the CDR3 is TGCGCCAGCAGCTTTCTACTAGGGGAGGTCGGGGAGCTGTTTTTT. This gives the protein CASSFLLGEVGELFF.

This clonotype was observed a few times. V usage is TRBV5-1 and J usage is TRBJ2-1; TRBD2 matches at 9 bases. Germline-derived CDR1 and CDR2 are SGHRS and YFSETQ. This CDR3 comprises 15 residues. After removal of 0 bases from V and 7 bases from J, the junction contained 5 bases not matched to a gene. The CDR3 spells CASSLGLAEINEQFF. The CDR3 nucleotides are TGCGCCAGCAGCTTGGGACTAGCGGAAATTAATGAGCAGTTCTTC.

This clonotype was counted a few times. The chain is built from TRBV3-1 and TRBJ1-2, with 7 nucleotides matching TRBD1. CDR3 size: 15 residues. Per germline, CDR1 LGHDT and CDR2 YNNKEL (reference sequence). Trimming took 6 bases from V and 8 from J; bases not matched to a gene: 15. CDR3 in DNA: TGTGCCAGCAGACGAGCCTCGACAGGGAGCGCAGGCTACACCTTC. Amino acids: CASRRASTGSAGYTF.

The rearrangement uses TRBV20-1 and TRBJ1-4; 7 bases fit TRBD1. The CDR3 spans 12 residues. V gave up 2 bases and J gave up 10 bases; unmatched junction bases: 4. Germline CDR1 is DFQATT and CDR2 is SNEGSKA (reference sequence). In nucleotides, the CDR3 is TGCAGTGCTAGACAGGGGGAGGTAAAACTGTTTTTT. Translating it yields CSARQGEVKLFF.

This clonotype has a handful of counts. The chain couples TRBV5-1 to TRBJ1-1; D gene unclear. V was trimmed by 3 bases and J by 1 base, leaving 10 bases between them. Germline CDR1 and CDR2: SGHRS and YFSETQ. This CDR3 region has 14 residues. The CDR3: CASSSRNPNTEAFF. Written as DNA, the CDR3 is TGCGCCAGCAGCTCTAGGAATCCGAACACTGAAGCTTTCTTT.

There are many counts of this clonotype. This chain links TRBV5-5 with TRBJ1-2, with a possible D match to TRBD1 (5 bases). Germline CDR1 is SGHKS and CDR2 is YYEKEE (reference sequence). The CDR3 is 14 residues long. V lost 1 base and J lost 2, with 9 bases in between. CDR3 coding DNA: TGTGCCAGCAGCTTGAGGGGCGAGAACTATGGCTACACCTTC. Its translation: CASSLRGENYGYTF.